This is a list of T cell receptor beta chains from one sample in a study of blood T cell repertoires in COVID-19. TCRdb's copy holds only in-frame clones and misses some; the assay was immunoSEQ multiplex PCR. The repertoire holds a few hundred thousand clones, about 88% seen once, with under 3% in the top ten. Sequencing was performed on PBMCs or T cells enriched from blood (not recorded which). Receptors were obtained from a woman in her 30s who had recovered from COVID-19. Each CDR3 is given with its conserved first and last residue. The order of the fields is CDR3 protein, CDR3 DNA, V gene, D gene, clone size, J gene. A D gene is named only where the DNA matches it firmly. Where a row states a size, it is once, few, many or the class of an expanded clone; other rows omit it.

CDR3: CASSLGVGSNQPQHF; DNA: TGTGCCAGCAGCCTAGGGGTGGGTAGCAATCAGCCCCAGCATTTT; V: TRBV3-1/TRBV3-2; D: NA; size: NA; J: TRBJ1-5
CDR3: CASSLAFDRDGYTF; DNA: TGTGCCAGCAGCTTAGCGTTCGACAGGGATGGCTACACCTTC; V: TRBV7-9; D: TRBD1; size: NA; J: TRBJ1-2
CDR3: CASSIMAGGNTEAFF; DNA: TGTGCCAGTAGTATAATGGCAGGAGGGAACACTGAAGCTTTCTTT; V: TRBV19; D: NA; size: NA; J: TRBJ1-1
CDR3: CASSPPGTSGGATYNEQFF; DNA: TGTGCCAGCAGTCCCCCCGGGACTAGCGGGGGGGCCACCTACAATGAGCAGTTCTTC; V: TRBV5-4; D: TRBD2; size: few; J: TRBJ2-1
CDR3: CASRPGADNSPLHF; DNA: TGTGCCAGCAGACCAGGGGCCGATAATTCACCCCTCCACTTT; V: TRBV6-4; D: NA; size: NA; J: TRBJ1-6
CDR3: CASSPRPSGRNTDTQYF; DNA: TGTGCCAGCAGTCCTCGTCCTAGCGGGAGGAACACAGATACGCAGTATTTT; V: TRBV7-9; D: TRBD2; size: few; J: TRBJ2-3
CDR3: CAWSVRGRGNYGYTF; DNA: TGTGCCTGGAGTGTACGCGGGAGGGGGAACTATGGCTACACCTTC; V: TRBV30; D: NA; size: NA; J: TRBJ1-2
CDR3: CASSVLSGGQETQYF; DNA: TGTGCCAGTAGTGTCCTTTCGGGGGGGCAAGAGACCCAGTACTTC; V: TRBV19; D: TRBD2; size: NA; J: TRBJ2-5
CDR3: CSGGRGPSYEQYF; DNA: TGCAGCGGGGGAAGGGGGCCTTCCTACGAGCAGTACTTC; V: TRBV29-1; D: TRBD1; size: NA; J: TRBJ2-7
CDR3: CAWTGQGAAYEQYF; DNA: TGTGCCTGGACGGGACAGGGGGCGGCCTACGAGCAGTACTTC; V: TRBV30; D: TRBD1; size: once; J: TRBJ2-7
CDR3: CASSLDFGGEAFF; DNA: TGTGCCAGCAGCTTAGATTTCGGGGGAGAAGCTTTCTTT; V: TRBV11-2; D: NA; size: NA; J: TRBJ1-1
CDR3: CASSAIAGNEQFF; DNA: TGCGCCAGCAGTGCCATTGCGGGAAATGAGCAGTTCTTC; V: TRBV5-1; D: NA; size: NA; J: TRBJ2-1
CDR3: CASSRDRATNEKLFF; DNA: TGCGCCAGCAGTCGCGACAGGGCAACTAATGAAAAACTGTTTTTT; V: TRBV5-1; D: TRBD1; size: few; J: TRBJ1-4
CDR3: CASSLGNSLQETQYF; DNA: TGTGCCAGCAGCCTAGGAAACAGCCTACAAGAGACCCAGTACTTC; V: TRBV7-2; D: NA; size: NA; J: TRBJ2-5
CDR3: CASSIVRTSGVHNEQFF; DNA: TGTGCCAGTAGTATAGTTAGGACTAGCGGGGTCCACAATGAGCAGTTCTTC; V: TRBV19; D: TRBD2; size: once; J: TRBJ2-1
CDR3: CASSISQGDTEAFF; DNA: TGTGCCAGCAGCATATCACAGGGGGACACTGAAGCTTTCTTT; V: TRBV5-6; D: TRBD1; size: NA; J: TRBJ1-1
CDR3: CASSWSGELFF; DNA: TGTGCCAGCAGCTGGAGCGGGGAGCTGTTTTTT; V: TRBV3-1/TRBV3-2; D: NA; size: NA; J: TRBJ2-2
CDR3: CASKPSGRFSYEQYF; DNA: TGTGCCAGCAAACCCAGCGGGAGGTTCTCCTACGAGCAGTACTTC; V: TRBV25-1; D: TRBD2; size: NA; J: TRBJ2-7
CDR3: CASCYVGLAGGDEQYF; DNA: TGTGCCAGCTGCTACGTGGGGTTGGCGGGAGGAGACGAGCAGTACTTC; V: TRBV28; D: TRBD2; size: once; J: TRBJ2-7
CDR3: CASSDLNYGYTF; DNA: TGTGCCAGCAGTGATCTGAACTATGGCTACACCTTC; V: TRBV2; D: NA; size: NA; J: TRBJ1-2
CDR3: CASSENPGGSTDTQYF; DNA: TGTGCCAGCAGCGAAAATCCAGGGGGGAGCACAGATACGCAGTATTTT; V: TRBV7-6; D: NA; size: once; J: TRBJ2-3
CDR3: CASSEWGETKTEAFF; DNA: TGCGCCAGCAGTGAGTGGGGCGAGACGAAAACTGAAGCTTTCTTT; V: TRBV10-1; D: NA; size: NA; J: TRBJ1-1
CDR3: CASSRGGLDEQYF; DNA: TGTGCCAGCTCCCGGGGGGGCTTGGACGAGCAGTACTTC; V: TRBV25-1; D: TRBD2; size: NA; J: TRBJ2-7
CDR3: CASSLGQGASGELFF; DNA: TGTGCCAGCAGTTTAGGGCAGGGGGCGAGCGGGGAGCTGTTTTTT; V: TRBV27; D: TRBD1; size: NA; J: TRBJ2-2
CDR3: CASRLNRATEAFF; DNA: TGTGCCAGCAGGCTAAACAGGGCCACTGAAGCTTTCTTT; V: TRBV27; D: NA; size: NA; J: TRBJ1-1
CDR3: CASSPQNNEQFF; DNA: TGTGCCAGCAGCCCCCAGAACAATGAGCAGTTCTTC; V: TRBV12-3/TRBV12-4; D: NA; size: NA; J: TRBJ2-1
CDR3: CASSLAGTSYEQYF; DNA: TGTGCCAGCAGCCTAGCGGGGACTAGCTACGAGCAGTACTTC; V: TRBV7-9; D: TRBD2; size: few; J: TRBJ2-7
CDR3: CASSLAQGYYEQYF; DNA: TGCGCCAGCAGCTTGGCCCAGGGTTACTACGAGCAGTACTTC; V: TRBV5-1; D: NA; size: NA; J: TRBJ2-7
CDR3: CAVSTTSGQGSGANVLTF; DNA: TGTGCCGTATCAACAACATCGGGACAGGGTTCTGGGGCCAACGTCCTGACTTTC; V: TRBV28; D: TRBD1; size: NA; J: TRBJ2-6
CDR3: CASSSGHLNTEAFF; DNA: TGTGCCAGCAGTTCTGGACACTTGAACACTGAAGCTTTCTTT; V: TRBV28; D: NA; size: NA; J: TRBJ1-1
CDR3: CASSLDRRNTEAFF; DNA: TGTGCCAGCAGTTTGGACAGAAGGAACACTGAAGCTTTCTTT; V: TRBV28; D: NA; size: once; J: TRBJ1-1
CDR3: CASSFQRGSTDTQYF; DNA: TGTGCCAGCAGCTTCCAGCGGGGGAGCACAGATACGCAGTATTTT; V: TRBV7-2; D: TRBD2; size: NA; J: TRBJ2-3
CDR3: CSVDPGGTEAFF; DNA: TGCAGCGTTGACCCGGGGGGCACTGAAGCTTTCTTT; V: TRBV29-1; D: NA; size: NA; J: TRBJ1-1
CDR3: CASSLGHPDYGYTF; DNA: TGTGCCAGCAGCCTCGGACACCCCGACTATGGCTACACCTTC; V: TRBV3-1/TRBV3-2; D: NA; size: NA; J: TRBJ1-2
CDR3: CASSLTGQNTEAFF; DNA: TGCGCCAGCAGCCTTACAGGACAGAACACTGAAGCTTTCTTT; V: TRBV5-1; D: NA; size: NA; J: TRBJ1-1
CDR3: CASSPGGGVGNTIYF; DNA: TGTGCCAGCAGCCCCGGGGGGGGTGTTGGAAACACCATATATTTT; V: TRBV7-2; D: NA; size: NA; J: TRBJ1-3
CDR3: CASSVPTSGSYNEQFF; DNA: TGCGCCAGCAGCGTACCGACTAGCGGGAGTTACAATGAGCAGTTCTTC; V: TRBV5-1; D: TRBD2; size: NA; J: TRBJ2-1
CDR3: CASRDLAGDAYEQYF; DNA: TGCGCCAGCAGAGACCTAGCGGGAGACGCCTACGAGCAGTACTTC; V: TRBV5-1; D: TRBD2; size: NA; J: TRBJ2-7
CDR3: CASSKTVAYNEQFF; DNA: TGTGCCAGCAGCAAGACAGTTGCCTACAATGAGCAGTTCTTC; V: TRBV7-9; D: NA; size: NA; J: TRBJ2-1
CDR3: CASSTTEGNTIYF; DNA: TGTGCCAGCAGCACGACAGAAGGAAACACCATATATTTT; V: TRBV7-3; D: NA; size: NA; J: TRBJ1-3
CDR3: CASGTAIINTF; DNA: TGTGCCAGCGGGACAGCCATTATCAACACCTTC; V: TRBV2; D: TRBD1; size: few; J: TRBJ1-2
CDR3: CASSPTFLGATNEKLFF; DNA: TGTGCCAGCAGCCCCACCTTTCTCGGAGCAACTAATGAAAAACTGTTTTTT; V: TRBV4-2; D: NA; size: NA; J: TRBJ1-4
CDR3: CASSPGSVLYEQYF; DNA: TGTGCCAGCAGCCCCGGGTCGGTCCTCTACGAGCAGTACTTC; V: TRBV7-9; D: NA; size: NA; J: TRBJ2-7
CDR3: CASRTDRGSYEQYF; DNA: TGTGCCAGCAGGACTGACAGGGGTTCCTACGAGCAGTACTTC; V: TRBV6-5; D: TRBD1; size: NA; J: TRBJ2-7
CDR3: CATSDSGQGPNYGYTF; DNA: TGTGCCACCAGTGATTCAGGACAGGGGCCCAACTATGGCTACACCTTC; V: TRBV24-1; D: TRBD1; size: NA; J: TRBJ1-2
CDR3: CASSPGTSYAEQYF; DNA: TGTGCCAGCAGCCCAGGGACTAGCTACGCCGAGCAGTACTTC; V: TRBV11-3; D: TRBD2; size: NA; J: TRBJ2-7
CDR3: CASSPAGEAGELFF; DNA: TGTGCCAGCAGTCCAGCGGGAGAGGCCGGGGAGCTGTTTTTT; V: TRBV6-5; D: TRBD2; size: NA; J: TRBJ2-2
CDR3: CASSVQTAMNTEAFF; DNA: TGTGCCAGCAGCGTTCAAACAGCCATGAACACTGAAGCTTTCTTT; V: TRBV9; D: NA; size: once; J: TRBJ1-1
CDR3: CAISAQGLNTEAFF; DNA: TGTGCCATCAGTGCACAGGGACTGAACACTGAAGCTTTCTTT; V: TRBV10-3; D: NA; size: NA; J: TRBJ1-1
CDR3: CASSQEAVPNYGYTF; DNA: TGTGCCAGCAGCCAAGAGGCGGTGCCTAACTATGGCTACACCTTC; V: TRBV4-2; D: NA; size: NA; J: TRBJ1-2